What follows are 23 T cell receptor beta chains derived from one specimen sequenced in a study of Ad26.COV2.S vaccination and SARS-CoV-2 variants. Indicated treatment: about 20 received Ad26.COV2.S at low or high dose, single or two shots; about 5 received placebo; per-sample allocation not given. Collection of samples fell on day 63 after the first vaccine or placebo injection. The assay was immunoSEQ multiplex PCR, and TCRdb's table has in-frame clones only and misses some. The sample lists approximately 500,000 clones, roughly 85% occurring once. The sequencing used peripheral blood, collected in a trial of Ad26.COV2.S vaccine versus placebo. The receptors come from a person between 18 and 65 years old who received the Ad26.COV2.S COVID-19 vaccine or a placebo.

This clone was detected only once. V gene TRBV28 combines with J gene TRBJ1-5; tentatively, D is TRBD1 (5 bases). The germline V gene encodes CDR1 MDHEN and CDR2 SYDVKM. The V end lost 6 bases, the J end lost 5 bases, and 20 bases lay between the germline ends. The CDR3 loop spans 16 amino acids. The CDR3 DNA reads TGTGCCAGCAGCCCTACTGAGGGCCAGGGCCATCAGCCCCAGCATTTT. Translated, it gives CASSPTEGQGHQPQHF.

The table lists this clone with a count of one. CDR3 sequence reads: CASSERGEVFVETQYF. The CDR3 DNA reads as TGTGCCAGCAGTGAACGAGGAGAGGTCTTTGTAGAGACCCAGTACTTC. This chain joins TRBV6-1 and TRBJ2-5, with no clear D. V lost 2 bases, J lost 4 bases, and 17 bases lay in between. Germline CDR1 is MNHNS and CDR2 is SASEGT. This CDR3 is 16 amino acids long.

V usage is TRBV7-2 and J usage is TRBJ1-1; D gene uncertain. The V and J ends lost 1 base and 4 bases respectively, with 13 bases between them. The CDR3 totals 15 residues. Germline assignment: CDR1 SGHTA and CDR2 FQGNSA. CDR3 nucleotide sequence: TGTGCCAGCAGCTTAGTAAATCTGGACGGCACTGAAGCTTTCTTT. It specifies CASSLVNLDGTEAFF.

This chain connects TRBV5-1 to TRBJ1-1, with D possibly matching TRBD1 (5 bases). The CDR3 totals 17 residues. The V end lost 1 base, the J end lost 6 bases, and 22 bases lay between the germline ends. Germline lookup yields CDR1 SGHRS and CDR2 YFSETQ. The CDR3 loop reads CASSLSFSQAGIAEAFF. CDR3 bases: TGCGCCAGCAGCTTGTCTTTCAGCCAGGCAGGGATCGCTGAAGCTTTCTTT.

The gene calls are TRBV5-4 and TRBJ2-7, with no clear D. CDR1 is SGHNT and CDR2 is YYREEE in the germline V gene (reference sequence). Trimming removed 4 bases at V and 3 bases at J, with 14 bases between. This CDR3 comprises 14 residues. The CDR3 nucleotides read TGTGCCAGCAGCGCCGGCTCCGGAATCTACGAGCAGTACTTC. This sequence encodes CASSAGSGIYEQYF.

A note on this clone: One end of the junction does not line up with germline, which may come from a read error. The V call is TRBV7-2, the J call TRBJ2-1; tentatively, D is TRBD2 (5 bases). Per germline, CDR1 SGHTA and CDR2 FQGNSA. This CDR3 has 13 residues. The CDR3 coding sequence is TGTGCCAGCAGCCCAGGACTGGGCAGTGAGAAGTTCTTC. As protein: CASSPGLGSEKFF.

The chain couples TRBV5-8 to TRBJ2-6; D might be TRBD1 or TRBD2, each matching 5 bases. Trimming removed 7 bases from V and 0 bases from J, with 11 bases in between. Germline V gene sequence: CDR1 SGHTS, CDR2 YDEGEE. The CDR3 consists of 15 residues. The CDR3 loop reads CASAEGSSGANVLTF. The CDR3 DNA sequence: TGTGCCAGCGCTGAGGGGTCCTCTGGGGCCAACGTCCTGACTTTC.

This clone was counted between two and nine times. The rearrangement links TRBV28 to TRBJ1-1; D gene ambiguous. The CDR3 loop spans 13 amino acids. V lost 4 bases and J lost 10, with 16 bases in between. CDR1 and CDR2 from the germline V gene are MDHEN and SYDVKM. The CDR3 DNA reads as TGTGCCAGCAGTTCCGGGAGACACGGGGTAGCTTTCTTT. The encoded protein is CASSSGRHGVAFF.

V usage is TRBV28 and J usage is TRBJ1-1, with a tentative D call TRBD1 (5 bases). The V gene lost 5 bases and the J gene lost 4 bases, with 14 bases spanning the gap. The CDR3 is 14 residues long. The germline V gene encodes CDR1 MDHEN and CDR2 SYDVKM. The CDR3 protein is CASSLGGLSTEAFF. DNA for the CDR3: TGTGCCAGCAGTCTTGGGGGGTTGAGCACTGAAGCTTTCTTT.

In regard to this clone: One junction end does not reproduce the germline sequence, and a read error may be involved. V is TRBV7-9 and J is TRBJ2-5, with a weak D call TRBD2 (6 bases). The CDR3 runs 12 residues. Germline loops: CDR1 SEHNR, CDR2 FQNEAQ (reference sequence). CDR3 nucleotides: TGTGCCACCAGCGGGCTTGAGGAGACCCAGTACTTC. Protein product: CATSGLEETQYF.

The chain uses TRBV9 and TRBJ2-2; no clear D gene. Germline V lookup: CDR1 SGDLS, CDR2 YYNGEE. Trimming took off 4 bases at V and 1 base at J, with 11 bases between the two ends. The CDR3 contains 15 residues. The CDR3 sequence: CASSSRGLNTGELFF. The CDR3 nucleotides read TGTGCCAGCAGCTCCCGAGGCTTGAACACCGGGGAGCTGTTTTTT.

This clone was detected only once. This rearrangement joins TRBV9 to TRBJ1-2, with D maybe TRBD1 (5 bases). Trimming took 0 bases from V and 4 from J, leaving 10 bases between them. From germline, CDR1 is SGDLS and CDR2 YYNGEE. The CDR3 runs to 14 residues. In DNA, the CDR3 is TGTGCCAGCAGCGTAGGAGGGGCCGCCTATGGCTACACCTTC. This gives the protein CASSVGGAAYGYTF. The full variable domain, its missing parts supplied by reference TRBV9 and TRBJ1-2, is DSGVTQTPKHLITATGQRVTLRCSPRSGDLSVYWYQQSLDQGLQFLIQYYNGEERAKGNILERFSAQQFPDLHSELNLSSLELGDSALYFCASSVGGAAYGYTFGSGTRLTVV.

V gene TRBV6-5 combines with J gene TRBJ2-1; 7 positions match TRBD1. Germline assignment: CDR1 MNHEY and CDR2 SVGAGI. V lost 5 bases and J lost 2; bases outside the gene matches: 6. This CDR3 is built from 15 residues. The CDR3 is CASSHDRDPYNEQFF. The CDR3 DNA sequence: TGTGCCAGCAGTCACGACAGGGATCCCTACAATGAGCAGTTCTTC.

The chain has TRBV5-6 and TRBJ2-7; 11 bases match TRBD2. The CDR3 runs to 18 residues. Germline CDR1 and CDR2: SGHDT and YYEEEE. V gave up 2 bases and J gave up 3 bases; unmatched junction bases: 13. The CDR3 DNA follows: TGTGCCAGCAGCTTTTCGACTAGCGGGAATTCAGAACACTACGAGCAGTACTTC. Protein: CASSFSTSGNSEHYEQYF.

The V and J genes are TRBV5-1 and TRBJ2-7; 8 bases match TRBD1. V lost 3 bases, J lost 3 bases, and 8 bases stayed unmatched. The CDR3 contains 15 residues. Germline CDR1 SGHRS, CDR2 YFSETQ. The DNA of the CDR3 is TGCGCCAGCAGCTCGCCCCGGGGGACAGGCTACGAGCAGTACTTC. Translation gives CASSSPRGTGYEQYF.

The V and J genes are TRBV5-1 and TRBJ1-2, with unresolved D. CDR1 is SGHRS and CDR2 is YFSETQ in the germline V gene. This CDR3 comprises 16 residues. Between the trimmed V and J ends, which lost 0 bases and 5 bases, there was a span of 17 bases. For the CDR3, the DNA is TGCGCCAGCAGCTTGGGGAGGGCCCCGAACTCTTATGGCTACACCTTC. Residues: CASSLGRAPNSYGYTF.

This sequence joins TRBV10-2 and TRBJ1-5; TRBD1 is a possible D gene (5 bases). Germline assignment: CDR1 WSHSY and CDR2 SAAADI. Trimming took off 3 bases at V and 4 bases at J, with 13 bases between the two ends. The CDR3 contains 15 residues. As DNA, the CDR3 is TGCGCCAGCAGTGATGCGGGGGGGGAAAATCAGCCCCAGCATTTT. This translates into CASSDAGGENQPQHF.

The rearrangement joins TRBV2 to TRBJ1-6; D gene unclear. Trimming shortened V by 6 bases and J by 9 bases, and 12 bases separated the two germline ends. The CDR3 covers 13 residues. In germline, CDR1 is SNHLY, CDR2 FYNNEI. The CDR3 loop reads CASRRANPSPLHF. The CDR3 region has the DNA TGTGCCAGCAGGCGAGCTAATCCTTCACCCCTCCACTTT.

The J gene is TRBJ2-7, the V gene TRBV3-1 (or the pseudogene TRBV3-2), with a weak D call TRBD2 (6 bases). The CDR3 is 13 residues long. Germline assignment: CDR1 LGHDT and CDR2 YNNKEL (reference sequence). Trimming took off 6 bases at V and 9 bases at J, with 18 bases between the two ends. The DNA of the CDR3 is TGTGCCAGCAGGCCGGAGGGCCGGAGGGCGCAGTACTTC. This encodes CASRPEGRRAQYF.

The CDR3 coding sequence is TGTGCCAGCAACTCCGGGACAAAAAGCACAGATACGCAGTATTTT. Translation gives CASNSGTKSTDTQYF. The V gene is TRBV6-5, the J gene TRBJ2-3; D is perhaps TRBD1 (6 bases). V was shortened by 7 bases and J by 0 bases, with 14 bases between the two germline ends. This CDR3 region has 15 residues. CDR1 and CDR2 (germline): MNHEY, SVGAGI.

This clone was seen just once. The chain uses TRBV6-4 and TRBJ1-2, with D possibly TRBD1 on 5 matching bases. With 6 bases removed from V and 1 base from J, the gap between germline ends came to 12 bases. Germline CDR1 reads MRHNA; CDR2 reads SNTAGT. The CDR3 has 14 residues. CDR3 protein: CASSPGPGNYGYTF. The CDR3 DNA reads TGTGCCAGCAGCCCGGGACCGGGTAACTATGGCTACACCTTC.

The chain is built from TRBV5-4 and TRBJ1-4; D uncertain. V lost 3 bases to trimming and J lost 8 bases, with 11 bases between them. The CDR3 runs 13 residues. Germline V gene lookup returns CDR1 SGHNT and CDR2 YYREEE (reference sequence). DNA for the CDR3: TGTGCCAGCAGCTCCCGATCGGAAGAAAAACTGTTTTTT. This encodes CASSSRSEEKLFF.

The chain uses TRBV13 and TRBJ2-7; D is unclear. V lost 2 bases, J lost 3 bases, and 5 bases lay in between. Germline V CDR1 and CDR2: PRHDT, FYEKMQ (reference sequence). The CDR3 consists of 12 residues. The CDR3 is CASSLRLYEQYF. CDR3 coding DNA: TGTGCCAGCAGCTTACGGCTCTACGAGCAGTACTTC.